A selection of T cell receptor beta chains follows, all from one sample in a study of blood T cells in healthy people across ages. TCRdb itself ran the 5' RACE reads through MiXCR, one entry per CDR3 protein. The sample contains roughly 930,000 distinct CDR3 sequences, around 46% of which appear only once. The sequencing input was blood. Receptors originate from a man under 40 in good health. The CDR3 runs from the conserved cysteine through the conserved F or W. D genes are given only for firm matches. For some rows the clone size is stated as once, few or many, or as a class when expanded; others skip it.

clone size,V gene,J gene,D gene,CDR3 DNA,CDR3 protein
few,TRBV18,TRBJ2-2,.,TGTGCCAGCTCACCCAGGACGGGAGAACTGTTTTTT,CASSPRTGELFF
few,TRBV4-2,TRBJ2-7,TRBD1,TGTGCCAGCAGCCAAGAAGTGGACAGGACCTACGAGCAGTACTTC,CASSQEVDRTYEQYF
.,TRBV27,TRBJ1-5,.,TGTGCCAGCGGCTTACAGGGAGGTCAGCCCCAGCATTTT,CASGLQGGQPQHF
once,TRBV27,TRBJ2-3,TRBD2,TGTGCCAGCAGTTTAGGGGGGGACCTATCCTATACGCAGTATTTT,CASSLGGDLSYTQYF
few,TRBV29-1,TRBJ1-2,TRBD1,TGCAGCACCCTGACAGGGCGCGGCTATGGCTACACCTTC,CSTLTGRGYGYTF
few,TRBV29-1,TRBJ2-3,.,TGCAGCGTTGAAGATCTTGGGGGTCTTAGCACAGATACGCAGTATTTT,CSVEDLGGLSTDTQYF
.,TRBV29-1,TRBJ2-3,.,TGCAGCGTCGATACCGGGACCGCGAGGGATACGCAGTATTTT,CSVDTGTARDTQYF
.,TRBV3-1,TRBJ2-1,.,TGTGCCAGCAGCCAAGAAGCAGGGCACCCCTCCTACAATGAGCAGTTCTTC,CASSQEAGHPSYNEQFF
.,TRBV6-1,TRBJ1-1,.,TGTGCCAGTACAACAGGAATGAACACTGAAGCTTTCTTT,CASTTGMNTEAFF
.,TRBV7-8,TRBJ2-3,TRBD2,TGTGCCAGCACCATTAGCGGGGGGGGCACAGATACGCAGTATTTT,CASTISGGGTDTQYF
once,TRBV24-1,TRBJ2-6,.,TGTGCCACCAGCCCTACGGGGTTCAACGTCCTGACTTTC,CATSPTGFNVLTF
many,TRBV27,TRBJ2-7,.,TGTGCCAGCAGTTTATTGGGTCGCACTTCCTACGAGCAGTACTTC,CASSLLGRTSYEQYF
.,TRBV27,TRBJ2-1,.,TGTGCCAGCAGTTCTCCCCGGGGACTTAGCTCCTACAATGAGCAGTTCTTC,CASSSPRGLSSYNEQFF
few,TRBV3-1,TRBJ1-2,.,TGTGCCAGCAGCCAGCCCCGGACTCCCTCATATGGCTACACCTTC,CASSQPRTPSYGYTF
many,TRBV6-5,TRBJ1-1,.,TGTGCCAGCAGTCGACAGCTGAACACTGAAGCTTTCTTT,CASSRQLNTEAFF